This passage covers 20 T cell receptor beta chains from one sample sequenced in a study of CXCR3-negative and CXCR3-positive naive CD8 T cells. Libraries of TRB cDNA were made by 5' RACE and carried UMIs. No DNA is given; TCRdb re-called the 5' RACE reads and lists each CDR3 protein once. Its table records tens of thousands of distinct CDR3 sequences. Sequencing was carried out using memory CD8+ T cells from blood. The receptors come from a human donor in good health. Some clones in this sample may be carry-over from other donors' samples.

The rearrangement joins TRBV5-1 to TRBJ2-2; TCRdb calls TRBD1, which cannot be checked without DNA. CDR3 length: 16 residues. CDR1 and CDR2 (germline): SGHRS, YFSETQ. The CDR3 protein is CASSLVAGVNTGELFF. The full variable domain, its missing parts supplied by reference TRBV5-1 and TRBJ2-2, is KAGVTQTPRYLIKTRGQQVTLSCSPISGHRSVSWYQQTPGQGLQFLFEYFSETQRNKGNFPGRFSGRQFSNSRSEMNVSTLELGDSALYLCASSLVAGVNTGELFFGEGSRLTVL.

The chain carries TRBV13 and TRBJ1-2; no DNA is available, so the TRBD1 call from TCRdb remains unchecked. The CDR3 is 12 amino acids. Germline V gives CDR1 PRHDT, CDR2 FYEKMQ (reference sequence). CDR3 protein: CASSSTVYGYTF.

The chain couples TRBV7-2 to TRBJ1-1; there is no DNA to check the TCRdb D call of TRBD1. CDR3 length equals 14 residues. Germline CDR1 is SGHTA and CDR2 is FQGNSA. This chain's CDR3 is CASSSTGVRGEAFF.

The chain uses TRBV12-3 or TRBV12-4 and TRBJ2-1; TCRdb calls TRBD1, which cannot be checked without DNA. The CDR3 consists of 16 residues. CDR3 amino acids: CASSTPRGSWNNEQFF.

The chain combines TRBV4-3 with TRBJ2-1; the D gene TCRdb calls, TRBD1, cannot be checked with no DNA. The CDR3 is made up of 15 amino acids. CDR1 is LGHNA, CDR2 YSLEER, per germline. CDR3 loop: CASSYGTGLDNEQFF.

V gene TRBV7-2 combines with J gene TRBJ2-7; lacking DNA, the TRBD2 call made by TCRdb goes unchecked. The germline CDR1 and CDR2 sequences are SGHTA and FQGNSA. There are 15 residues in the CDR3. CDR3: CASSLLSGASYEQYF.

V usage is TRBV7-8 and J usage is TRBJ1-2; TCRdb lists TRBD1, though no DNA is available to test this call. Germline CDR1 is SGHVS and CDR2 is FQNEAQ. The CDR3 has 13 residues. The CDR3 is CASSVPGGYGYTF.

The chain joins TRBV7-6 to TRBJ2-5; without DNA, the TCRdb call of TRBD1 cannot be checked. CDR1 is SGHVS and CDR2 is FNYEAQ in the germline V gene. CDR3 length: 13 amino acids. CDR3 loop: CASSLGQQETQYF.

The V gene is TRBV20-1, the J gene TRBJ1-1; checking the TCRdb D call of TRBD1 is not possible without DNA. The germline V gene has CDR1 DFQATT and CDR2 SNEGSKA (reference sequence). This CDR3 spans 15 amino acids. The CDR3 sequence: CSATWDRGENTEAFF.

The rearrangement links TRBV5-6 to TRBJ1-1; the TCRdb D gene call, TRBD1, has no DNA to confirm it. Looked up from germline, CDR1 is SGHDT and CDR2 is YYEEEE. CDR3 length equals 13 residues. CDR3 sequence: CASRDRMNTEAFF.

V and J are TRBV29-1 and TRBJ1-1; absent DNA, TCRdb's TRBD1 call cannot be checked. CDR1 and CDR2 from the germline V gene are SQVTM and ANQGSEA. This CDR3 is built from 14 residues. CDR3 residues: CSVGSGEGNTEAFF.

This chain links TRBV28 with TRBJ1-2; TCRdb picks TRBD1, but there is no DNA to check that call. Germline V gives CDR1 MDHEN, CDR2 SYDVKM. CDR3 length: 15 residues. The CDR3 is CASSLNGGLGYDYTF.

This rearrangement joins TRBV29-1 to TRBJ2-1; the TCRdb call, TRBD2, lacks DNA for checking. This CDR3 has 12 amino acids. Germline assignment: CDR1 SQVTM and CDR2 ANQGSEA. Here the CDR3 reads CSVDGGGNEQFF.

The V and J genes are TRBV14 and TRBJ2-1; without DNA, the TCRdb call of TRBD1 cannot be checked. CDR3 length equals 16 residues. In germline, CDR1 is SGHDN, CDR2 FVKESK. The CDR3 sequence: CASTQSGTVGYNEQFF.

The chain combines TRBV12-3 or TRBV12-4 with TRBJ2-3; TCRdb picks TRBD2, but there is no DNA to check that call. The CDR3 loop spans 18 amino acids. The CDR3 loop is CASSFIRVAGVGPDTQYF.

This chain connects TRBV6-4 to TRBJ2-1; TCRdb's assignment of TRBD2 cannot be checked, as there is no DNA. Germline V CDR1 and CDR2: MRHNA, SNTAGT. This CDR3 has 16 residues. CDR3 amino acids: CASSDSGTSSYNEQFF.

V gene TRBV7-2 combines with J gene TRBJ1-1. The CDR3 has 19 amino acids. Germline V gene lookup returns CDR1 SGHTA and CDR2 FQGNSA. CDR3 in amino acids: CASSLVVSGGQRSDTEAFF.

The CDR3 region is CASSYGVDSGNTIYF. The rearrangement uses TRBV6-5 and TRBJ1-3. The CDR3 totals 15 residues. Germline CDR1 reads MNHEY; CDR2 reads SVGAGI.

The gene calls are TRBV14 and TRBJ2-1; the TCRdb D gene call, TRBD1, has no DNA to confirm it. CDR1 SGHDN and CDR2 FVKESK come from the germline V gene. CDR3 length: 18 amino acids. CDR3 loop: CASSHSLGAGIPYNEQFF.

The chain carries TRBV30 and TRBJ1-5. This CDR3 has 13 residues. CDR1 is GTSNPN and CDR2 is SVGIG in the germline V gene (reference sequence). The CDR3 spells CAWSLQGNQPQHF.